This T cell receptor (beta chain) was recorded in a study of blood T cell repertoires in COVID-19. Study background: The analysed material was cDNA or gDNA that came from T cells, B-cell-depleted T cells, or PBMCs.

The CDR3 extends over 14 amino acids. Deletions cut 1 base from V and 7 bases from J, with 10 bases between. Looked up from germline, CDR1 is LNHNV and CDR2 is YYDKDF (reference sequence). Generated by immunoSEQ multiplex PCR, the TCRdb table keeps only in-frame clones and is missing some. The sample carries about 160,000 clones, approximately 87% recorded once. The sequence derives from a woman in her sixties or seventies with acute or convalescent COVID-19. The sample taken for sequencing was peripheral blood. The genes are TRBV15 and TRBJ1-4, with D possibly TRBD1 on 6 matching bases. CDR3 nucleotide sequence: TGTGCCACCAGCAGAGGGACAGTCAGTGAAAAACTGTTTTTT. Protein sequence: CATSRGTVSEKLFF.